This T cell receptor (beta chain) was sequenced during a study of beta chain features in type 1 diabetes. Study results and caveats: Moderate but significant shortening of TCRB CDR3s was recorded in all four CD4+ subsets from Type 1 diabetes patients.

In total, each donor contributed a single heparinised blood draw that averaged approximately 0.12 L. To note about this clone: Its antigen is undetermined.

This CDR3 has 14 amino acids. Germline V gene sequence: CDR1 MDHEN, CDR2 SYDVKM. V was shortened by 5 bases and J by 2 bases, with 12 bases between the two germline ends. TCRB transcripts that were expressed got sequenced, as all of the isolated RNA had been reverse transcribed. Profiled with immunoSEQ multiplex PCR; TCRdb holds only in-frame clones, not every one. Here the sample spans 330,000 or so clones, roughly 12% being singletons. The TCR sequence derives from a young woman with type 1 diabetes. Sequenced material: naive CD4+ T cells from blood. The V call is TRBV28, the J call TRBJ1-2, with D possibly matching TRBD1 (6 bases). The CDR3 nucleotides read TGTGCCAGCAGTGGAACACAGGGAAACTATGGCTACACCTTC. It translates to CASSGTQGNYGYTF.